This TCR beta chain emerged from a study of blood T cell repertoires in COVID-19. At the level of the study: Acute and convalescent COVID-19 specimens originated in the United States, Italy and Spain.

In the study's own analysis: From reference gene primer amplification, estimates of nucleated cell counts were derived. Profiling relied on immunoSEQ multiplex PCR, and the TCRdb table lists in-frame clones only, not all of them. That table furnishes V, J and clone size, whereas the DNA furnished D and trimming. The sample records approximately 53,000 clones, about four fifths being singletons. The sample taken for sequencing was peripheral blood. The TCR sequence derives from a woman between 55 and 75 years old with acute or convalescent COVID-19.

Here the CDR3 DNA reads TGTGCCACCAGTGATTGGGGGCGGGGGGGCTTGGAGACCCAGTACTTC. Translation gives CATSDWGRGGLETQYF. This chain uses TRBV24-1 with TRBJ2-5, with 9 bases fitting TRBD2. This CDR3 spans 16 amino acids. V lost 2 bases and J lost 5; bases outside the gene matches: 8. Germline-derived CDR1 and CDR2 are KGHDR and SFDVKD.